This T cell receptor beta chain comes out of a study of blood T cell repertoires in COVID-19. Only a few counts were recorded for this clone. Per the original methods: It was from reference gene primer amplification that nucleated cell counts were estimated. The protocol was immunoSEQ multiplex PCR, while the TCRdb copy is restricted to in-frame clones and leaves out a portion. V, J and clone size derive from that table, while D and trimming were established from the DNA sequence. The table lists 210,000 or so clones, 83% of them singletons. Sequenced sample: peripheral blood. The receptor's source is a woman in her twenties or thirties with COVID-19, enrolled during active disease.

CDR3 protein: CASSLAGGAGNTIYF. CDR3 DNA: TGTGCCAGCAGCTTAGCTGGAGGCGCTGGAAACACCATATATTTT. The rearrangement uses TRBV5-4 and TRBJ1-3; D not certain. Trimming took 2 bases from V and 2 from J, leaving 11 bases between them. The CDR3 loop spans 15 amino acids. Germline values: CDR1 SGHNT, CDR2 YYREEE (reference sequence).